These 19 T cell receptor beta chains originate from one sample sequenced in a study of T-cell memory formation after mild COVID-19. MiXCR, applied by TCRdb to the 5' RACE reads, yields one record per CDR3 protein. The table records roughly 220,000 distinct CDR3 sequences, over 7.5% of them present only once. Sequencing was carried out using PBMCs or a T cell subset sorted from them (not recorded which). These receptors were obtained from a young man who had mild COVID-19 (a few samples of this study predate the infection). Cell type and time point are not known.

CDR3 protein: CASSPRDRGLYF. The CDR3 nucleotides read TGTGCCAGCAGCCCGAGGGACAGGGGACTCTACTTC. This rearrangement joins TRBV5-6 to TRBJ2-7; TRBD1 agrees at 10 bases. Germline-derived CDR1 and CDR2 are SGHDT and YYEEEE. The CDR3 sequence is 12 residues long. V was clipped by 4 bases and J by 13 bases; unmatched bases: 8.

The genes are TRBV11-2 and TRBJ2-5; D remains unclear. CDR1 SGHAT and CDR2 FQNNGV come from the germline V gene. Trimming pared 2 bases from V and 4 bases from J, leaving 11 bases between. The CDR3 runs to 14 residues. CDR3 DNA sequence: TGTGCCAGCAGCTTATCGACCCCCCCAGAGACCCAGTACTTC. It is translated as CASSLSTPPETQYF.

This clonotype showed up just once. The rearrangement uses TRBV5-1 and TRBJ1-3, with 7 bases fitting TRBD1. V shed 4 bases, J shed 5 bases, and the junction held 6 bases outside the gene matches. The V gene's germline CDR1 is SGHRS and CDR2 YFSETQ. The CDR3 has 14 amino acids. The CDR3 spells CASSGGTARNTIYF. In nucleotides, the CDR3 is TGCGCCAGCAGCGGAGGGACAGCCCGAAACACCATATATTTT.

In this sample, this clonotype turned up many times. This rearrangement joins TRBV2 to TRBJ1-6, with TRBD1 identical over 7 bases. V gave up 4 bases and J gave up 10 bases; unmatched junction bases: 4. Germline V lookup: CDR1 SNHLY, CDR2 FYNNEI. The CDR3 has 13 residues. CDR3 residues: CASSGQGSSPLHF. For the CDR3, the DNA is TGTGCCAGCAGTGGACAGGGCTCGTCACCCCTCCACTTT.

CDR3 amino acids: CASSQEKASGGSLPETQYF. CDR3 nucleotide sequence: TGTGCCAGCAGCCAAGAAAAGGCTAGCGGGGGGAGCCTCCCAGAGACCCAGTACTTC. This chain connects TRBV4-2 to TRBJ2-5, with TRBD2 matching 11 bases. J lost 4 bases, V lost 0 bases, and 13 bases had no gene match. Germline V gene lookup returns CDR1 LGHNA and CDR2 YNFKEQ. The CDR3 is 19 amino acids.

This chain connects TRBV24-1 to TRBJ2-1; D unresolved. Germline CDR1 reads KGHDR; CDR2 reads SFDVKD. The CDR3 contains 15 residues. The V end was cut by 9 bases, the J end by 6 bases, with 20 bases between. This CDR3 is CATAPGRAGSNEQFF. The CDR3 DNA reads TGTGCCACCGCTCCCGGACGGGCAGGAAGCAATGAGCAGTTCTTC.

In its sample, this clonotype was seen many times. The chain joins TRBV6-5 to TRBJ2-5, with TRBD2 as a possible D gene (5 bases). Germline V CDR1 and CDR2: MNHEY, SVGAGI. This CDR3 comprises 14 residues. With 5 bases removed from V and 7 bases from J, the gap between germline ends came to 17 bases. This CDR3 reads CASSPSPMGATQYF. CDR3 nucleotides: TGTGCCAGCAGTCCCTCTCCGATGGGAGCGACCCAGTACTTC.

This chain connects TRBV12-3 or TRBV12-4 to TRBJ1-1, with D possibly TRBD1 on 6 matching bases. V gave up 3 bases and J gave up 1 base, with 12 bases separating them. The length of the CDR3 is 15 residues. The CDR3 region is CASSFKGQRNTEAFF. As DNA, the CDR3 is TGTGCCAGCAGTTTTAAGGGACAAAGGAACACTGAAGCTTTCTTT.

This clonotype was seen a few times. V is TRBV6-2 or TRBV6-3 and J is TRBJ2-5; D is undetermined. The CDR3 runs 12 residues. V lost 6 bases and J lost 4, with 9 bases in between. CDR1 and CDR2 from the germline V gene are MNHEY and SVGEGT. CDR3 sequence: CASRNSRETQYF. CDR3 in DNA: TGTGCCAGCAGGAACAGTAGAGAGACCCAGTACTTC.

The chain has TRBV12-3 or TRBV12-4 and TRBJ2-7; the D gene is possibly TRBD2 (6 bases). The V and J ends lost 4 bases and 5 bases respectively, with 15 bases between them. This CDR3 is 14 amino acids long. This CDR3 reads CASSSGTRTNEQYF. CDR3 in DNA: TGTGCCAGCAGTTCCGGGACTCGGACGAACGAGCAGTACTTC.

This clonotype was counted a few times. This chain connects TRBV12-3 or TRBV12-4 to TRBJ2-7; D is undetermined. Trimming removed 1 base at V and 2 bases at J, with 6 bases between. This CDR3 is 13 amino acids long. CDR3 nucleotide sequence: TGTGCCAGCAGTTTAGACATCCCCTACGAGCAGTACGTC. Amino acid sequence: CASSLDIPYEQYV.

This clonotype appeared many times. This chain joins TRBV12-3 or TRBV12-4 and TRBJ2-3; no firm D call. V lost 3 bases to trimming and J lost 2 bases, with 3 bases between them. The CDR3 has 12 amino acids. CDR3 in DNA: TGTGCCAGCAGTTTCTCCACAGATACGCAGTATTTT. Protein product: CASSFSTDTQYF.

The rearrangement links TRBV20-1 to TRBJ1-2; weak D call: TRBD1 (5 bases). Per the germline V gene, CDR1 is DFQATT and CDR2 is SNEGSKA (reference sequence). The CDR3 runs 14 residues. The V end lost 6 bases, the J end lost 1 base, and 15 bases lay between the germline ends. The CDR3: CSASIGGHNYGYTF. CDR3 sequence (DNA): TGCAGTGCCTCGATCGGGGGTCATAACTATGGCTACACCTTC.

This clonotype was recorded many times. The chain recombines TRBV12-3 or TRBV12-4 with TRBJ2-3, with 7 nucleotides matching TRBD1. J was trimmed by 5 bases and V by 6 bases; bases with no gene match: 14. This CDR3 spans 16 amino acids. Written as DNA, the CDR3 is TGTGCCAGCAGACCTACCCTGACAGGGTGGGGAGATACGCAGTATTTT. Its translation: CASRPTLTGWGDTQYF.

The chain links TRBV29-1 to TRBJ2-7; D tentatively reads TRBD1 or TRBD2 (5 bases each). The germline V and J ends were trimmed by 3 bases and 2 bases, with 8 bases remaining between them. Per germline, CDR1 SQVTM and CDR2 ANQGSEA. The CDR3 covers 12 residues. The CDR3 sequence: CSVDMGPYEQYF. The CDR3 nucleotides are TGCAGCGTTGATATGGGACCCTACGAGCAGTACTTC.

This clonotype was observed many times. The rearrangement uses TRBV5-1 and TRBJ2-2, with 7 bases identical to TRBD2. Germline V gene data show CDR1 as SGHRS and CDR2 as YFSETQ. Trimming took 4 bases from V and 5 from J; bases not matched to a gene: 14. CDR3 size: 17 residues. CDR3 loop: CASSRSLSGAGTGELFF. The CDR3 nucleotides read TGCGCCAGCAGCCGCTCTCTAAGCGGGGCAGGGACCGGGGAGCTGTTTTTT.

This clonotype has more than one count but fewer than ten. The chain is built from TRBV6-6 and TRBJ1-5, with 8 bases identical to TRBD1. Germline V gives CDR1 MNHNY, CDR2 SVGAGI (reference sequence). V was pared by 7 bases and J by 0 bases, with 5 bases of the junction left unmatched. The CDR3 has 15 residues. The CDR3 region is CASTRTGTSNQPQHF. As DNA, the CDR3 is TGTGCCAGCACTCGGACAGGGACTAGCAATCAGCCCCAGCATTTT.

The V and J genes are TRBV20-1 and TRBJ2-7; D gene uncertain. This CDR3 contains 13 residues. V was shortened by 0 bases and J by 6 bases, with 12 bases between the two germline ends. Germline V lookup: CDR1 DFQATT, CDR2 SNEGSKA (reference sequence). The CDR3 loop reads CSARDLGRPEQYF. DNA for the CDR3: TGCAGTGCTAGAGATCTCGGCCGCCCCGAGCAGTACTTC.

The sample holds a few counts of this clonotype. The rearrangement joins TRBV4-3 to TRBJ2-3; tentatively, D is TRBD2 (5 bases). V dropped 0 bases and J dropped 9 bases, with 10 bases sitting between them. CDR3 length: 13 residues. Germline CDR1 LGHNA, CDR2 YSLEER. Here the CDR3 DNA reads TGCGCCAGCAGCCAAGAGTATAGCGTAACGCAGTATTTT. This gives the protein CASSQEYSVTQYF.